Below, 23 T cell receptor beta chains from the same sample are listed, as sequenced in a study of blood T cell repertoires in COVID-19. The data were produced by immunoSEQ multiplex PCR, yet TCRdb's version contains in-frame clones alone and is incomplete. The data show some 100,000 clones, 85% seen once. The sequenced sample was peripheral blood. Receptors were obtained from a woman in her 70s with active or convalescent COVID-19.

The V gene is TRBV28, the J gene TRBJ2-7; D is perhaps TRBD2 (5 bases). CDR1 MDHEN and CDR2 SYDVKM come from the germline V gene. V gave up 6 bases and J gave up 4 bases, with 19 bases separating them. The CDR3 loop spans 15 amino acids. Written as DNA, the CDR3 is TGTGCCAGCAGACTCTCTTCTCCGGGGTCTTACGAGCAGTACTTC. Translating it yields CASRLSSPGSYEQYF.

The rearrangement links TRBV4-2 to TRBJ2-3, with a weak D call TRBD1 (6 bases). The CDR3 runs 17 residues. The V gene lost 0 bases and the J gene lost 1 base, with 14 bases spanning the gap. Germline loops: CDR1 LGHNA, CDR2 YNFKEQ. This CDR3 is CASSQDLTGWGTDTQYF. CDR3 bases: TGTGCCAGCAGCCAAGATCTAACAGGGTGGGGCACAGATACGCAGTATTTT.

This clone was picked up one time. The same CDR3 can be traced to other DNA sequences in this sample. This chain links TRBV10-1 with TRBJ2-1, with D perhaps TRBD2 (6 bases). Trimming removed 0 bases from V and 7 bases from J, with 7 bases in between. This CDR3 contains 13 residues. Germline V lookup: CDR1 WNHNN, CDR2 SYGVQD (reference sequence). CDR3 sequence: CASSESGGNEQFF. DNA for the CDR3: TGCGCCAGCAGTGAGTCCGGAGGGAATGAGCAGTTCTTC.

The V call is TRBV5-5, the J call TRBJ1-4; the D gene is possibly TRBD1 (6 bases). CDR1 is SGHKS, CDR2 YYEKEE, per germline (reference sequence). Trimming left V 4 bases short and J 3 bases short, with 16 bases between. The CDR3 spans 16 residues. CDR3: CASSKNRALSNEKLFF. The DNA for the CDR3 is TGTGCCAGCAGCAAAAACAGGGCACTGTCTAATGAAAAACTGTTTTTT.

This chain joins TRBV18 and TRBJ1-3, with D perhaps TRBD1 (6 bases). V lost 0 bases, J lost 0 bases, and 9 bases lay in between. CDR3 size: 16 residues. Germline V CDR1 and CDR2: KGHSH, LQKENI. The CDR3 region is CASSPPSGDSGNTIYF. CDR3 coding DNA: TGTGCCAGCTCACCACCGTCAGGGGACTCTGGAAACACCATATATTTT.

V usage is TRBV28 and J usage is TRBJ1-2; the match to TRBD1 covers 7 bases. V was pared by 1 base and J by 3 bases, with 5 bases of the junction left unmatched. This CDR3 is 15 amino acids long. The germline gives CDR1 MDHEN, CDR2 SYDVKM. Here the CDR3 reads CASSLFGQVDYGYTF. The CDR3 DNA follows: TGTGCCAGCAGTTTATTCGGACAGGTCGACTATGGCTACACCTTC.

This clone was observed a few times. This sequence joins TRBV28 and TRBJ2-7; 12 bases map to TRBD2. The germline V gene encodes CDR1 MDHEN and CDR2 SYDVKM. The ends lost 3 bases at V and 11 bases at J; junction bases unmatched: 8. The CDR3 covers 14 residues. The CDR3 sequence: CASSFGTSGSGEYF. The CDR3 nucleotides read TGTGCCAGCAGTTTCGGGACTAGCGGGTCAGGGGAGTACTTC.

The chain links TRBV19 to TRBJ1-5; D uncertain. The ends were cut back, 6 bases at V and 4 bases at J, with 13 bases in the middle. This CDR3 contains 14 residues. The germline CDR1 and CDR2 sequences are LNHDA and SQIVND (reference sequence). CDR3 protein: CASRLVQPNQPQHF. DNA for the CDR3: TGTGCCAGTAGACTAGTCCAGCCGAATCAGCCCCAGCATTTT.

J is TRBJ1-4 and V is TRBV7-6; no reliable D call. CDR3 length equals 14 residues. Per germline, CDR1 SGHVS and CDR2 FNYEAQ. The V gene lost 1 base and the J gene lost 4 bases, with 7 bases spanning the gap. This chain's CDR3 is CASSLGEINEKLFF. The CDR3 DNA reads as TGTGCCAGCAGCTTAGGGGAGATTAATGAAAAACTGTTTTTT.

This clone has just a few counts. The chain carries TRBV10-3 and TRBJ2-7; D gene unclear. This CDR3 comprises 11 residues. Per germline, CDR1 ENHRY and CDR2 SYGVKD. V shed 5 bases and J shed 7 bases, with 9 bases lying between them. The CDR3 nucleotides are TGTGCCATCAGTTTAGATCGTGAGCAGTACTTC. This sequence encodes CAISLDREQYF.

The gene calls are TRBV4-3 and TRBJ2-3, with 12 bases identical to TRBD2. V was clipped by 1 base and J by 2 bases; unmatched bases: 4. Looked up from germline, CDR1 is LGHNA and CDR2 is YSLEER. The CDR3 contains 17 residues. CDR3 bases: TGCGCCAGCAGCCAAGGACTAGCGGGGGTACTCACAGATACGCAGTATTTT. The encoded protein is CASSQGLAGVLTDTQYF.

The CDR3, as DNA: TGCGCCAGCAGCGCGGACAGGGGTTCACAAGAGACCCAGTACTTC. Residues: CASSADRGSQETQYF. This sequence joins TRBV5-1 and TRBJ2-5; 9 bases are shared with TRBD1. V shed 4 bases and J 2 bases; nucleotides not matched to a gene: 6. The CDR3 contains 15 residues. Germline CDR1 reads SGHRS; CDR2 reads YFSETQ.

The V call is TRBV3-1 (or the pseudogene TRBV3-2), the J call TRBJ1-5, with 10 bases lining up with TRBD1. Germline-derived CDR1 and CDR2 are LGHDT and YNNKEL (reference sequence). V gave up 1 base and J gave up 6 bases; unmatched junction bases: 0. The CDR3 sequence is 14 residues long. Here the CDR3 DNA reads TGTGCCAGCAGCCAAGGGACAGGGGGTCAGCCCCAGCATTTT. Translated, it gives CASSQGTGGQPQHF.

The gene calls are TRBV27 and TRBJ1-2, with D maybe TRBD1 (5 bases). V was clipped by 5 bases and J by 2 bases, with 12 bases between them. Germline-derived CDR1 and CDR2 are MNHEY and SMNVEV (reference sequence). The CDR3 length is 14 residues. The CDR3, as DNA: TGTGCCAGCAGTCCCCGGACAAACAACTATGGCTACACCTTC. Amino acid sequence: CASSPRTNNYGYTF.

The rearrangement links TRBV7-9 to TRBJ2-3; 8 bases fit TRBD2. The ends lost 2 bases at V and 5 bases at J; junction bases unmatched: 9. The length of the CDR3 is 16 residues. Per the germline V gene, CDR1 is SEHNR and CDR2 is FQNEAQ (reference sequence). CDR3 loop: CASSLLSGGAEDTQYF. DNA for the CDR3: TGTGCCAGCAGCTTACTATCGGGAGGGGCAGAAGATACGCAGTATTTT.

The V call is TRBV6-5, the J call TRBJ1-4, with D tentatively TRBD1 (5 bases). The CDR3 loop spans 13 amino acids. V lost 10 bases to trimming and J lost 2 bases, with 11 bases between them. The germline V gene has CDR1 MNHEY and CDR2 SVGAGI. The chain's CDR3 is CATQWGTNEKLFF. The CDR3 bases are TGTGCCACCCAGTGGGGCACTAATGAAAAACTGTTTTTT.

Turning to this clone: One junction end does not reproduce the germline sequence, and a read error may be involved. The chain links TRBV5-6 to TRBJ1-3; D is unclear. This CDR3 has 12 amino acids. The germline V gene encodes CDR1 SGHDT and CDR2 YYEEEE. In DNA, the CDR3 is TGTGCCAGTAGCTTGTTAGGAAACACCATATATTTT. Protein: CASSLLGNTIYF.

V usage is TRBV4-2 and J usage is TRBJ2-5; 16 nucleotides align to TRBD2. This CDR3 has 18 residues. Trimming removed 1 base from V and 6 bases from J; junction bases left unmatched: 8. The germline CDR1 and CDR2 sequences are LGHNA and YNFKEQ. CDR3 in amino acids: CASSQGGTSGGARKTQYF. Written as DNA, the CDR3 is TGTGCCAGCAGCCAAGGAGGGACTAGCGGGGGGGCCCGGAAGACCCAGTACTTC.

The chain couples TRBV2 to TRBJ1-4; TRBD1 agrees at 8 bases. Germline lookup yields CDR1 SNHLY and CDR2 FYNNEI. J gave up 8 bases and V 6 bases, and 14 bases lay outside the gene matches. This CDR3 has 16 residues. The CDR3 DNA sequence: TGTGCCAGCAGCTCCCGCCAGGGGGCAGGCATAGAAAAACTGTTTTTT. It encodes CASSSRQGAGIEKLFF. Combining the CDR3 with reference TRBV2 and TRBJ1-4 gives the whole variable domain EPEVTQTPSHQVTQMGQEVILRCVPISNHLYFYWYRQILGQKVEFLVSFYNNEISEKSEIFDDQFSVERPDGSNFTLKIRSTKLEDSAMYFCASSSRQGAGIEKLFFGSGTQLSVL.

This clone has only a few counts. This chain connects TRBV11-1 to TRBJ2-5; tentatively, D is TRBD1 (6 bases). The CDR3 is 13 amino acids. V lost 5 bases and J lost 3, with 10 bases in between. CDR1 is SGHAT and CDR2 is FQDESV in the germline V gene (reference sequence). CDR3 sequence (DNA): TGTGCCAGCAGCGTACACAGGGAAGAGACCCAGTACTTC. Its protein product is CASSVHREETQYF. Combining the CDR3 with reference TRBV11-1 and TRBJ2-5 gives the whole variable domain EAEVAQSPRYKITEKSQAVAFWCDPISGHATLYWYRQILGQGPELLVQFQDESVVDDSQLPKDRFSAERLKGVDSTLKIQPAELGDSAMYLCASSVHREETQYFGPGTRLLVL.

The chain joins TRBV5-1 to TRBJ1-2; D is undetermined. The V gene's germline CDR1 is SGHRS and CDR2 YFSETQ. V was pared by 0 bases and J by 1 base, with 10 bases between. The CDR3 covers 15 residues. Here the CDR3 reads CASSLGAGINYGYTF. In nucleotides, the CDR3 is TGCGCCAGCAGCTTGGGAGCCGGGATTAACTATGGCTACACCTTC.

The V and J genes are TRBV27 and TRBJ2-3; 12 nucleotides align to TRBD2. Germline V gives CDR1 MNHEY, CDR2 SMNVEV (reference sequence). This CDR3 contains 17 residues. The J segment lost 2 bases and the V segment lost 4 bases, leaving 7 bases of the junction unmatched. CDR3 in amino acids: CASSYSSGRASTDTQYF. CDR3 coding DNA: TGTGCCAGCAGTTACTCTAGCGGGAGGGCCTCCACAGATACGCAGTATTTT.

V is TRBV27 and J is TRBJ2-5; a possible D gene is TRBD2 (5 bases). With 4 bases removed from V and 4 bases from J, the gap between germline ends came to 7 bases. This CDR3 spans 12 amino acids. Germline assignment: CDR1 MNHEY and CDR2 SMNVEV (reference sequence). The CDR3 DNA sequence: TGTGCCAGCAGTTACCGGGGAGAGACCCAGTACTTC. It encodes CASSYRGETQYF.